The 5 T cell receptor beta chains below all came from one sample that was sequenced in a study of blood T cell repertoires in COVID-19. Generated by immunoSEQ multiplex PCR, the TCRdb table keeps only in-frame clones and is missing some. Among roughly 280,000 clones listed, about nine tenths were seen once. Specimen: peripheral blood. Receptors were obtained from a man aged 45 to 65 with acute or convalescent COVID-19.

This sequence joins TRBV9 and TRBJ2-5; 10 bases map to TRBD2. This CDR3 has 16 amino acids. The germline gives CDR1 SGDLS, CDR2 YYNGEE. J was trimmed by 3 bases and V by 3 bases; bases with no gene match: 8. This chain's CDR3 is CASSAHLAGGKETQYF. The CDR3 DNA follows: TGTGCCAGCAGCGCCCATTTAGCGGGGGGAAAAGAGACCCAGTACTTC. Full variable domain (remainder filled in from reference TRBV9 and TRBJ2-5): DSGVTQTPKHLITATGQRVTLRCSPRSGDLSVYWYQQSLDQGLQFLIQYYNGEERAKGNILERFSAQQFPDLHSELNLSSLELGDSALYFCASSAHLAGGKETQYFGPGTRLLVL.

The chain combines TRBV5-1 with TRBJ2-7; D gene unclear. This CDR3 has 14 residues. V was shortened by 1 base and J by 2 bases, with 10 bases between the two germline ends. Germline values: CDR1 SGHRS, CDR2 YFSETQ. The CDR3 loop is CASSLIPETYEQYF. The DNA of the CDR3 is TGCGCCAGCAGCTTGATACCGGAGACCTACGAGCAGTACTTC.

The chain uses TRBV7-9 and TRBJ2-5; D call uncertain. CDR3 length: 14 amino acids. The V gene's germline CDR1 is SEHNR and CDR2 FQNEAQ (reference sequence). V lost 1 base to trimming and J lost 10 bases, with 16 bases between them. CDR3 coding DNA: TGTGCCAGCAGCTTAGTACAGACCCCCAGTTACCAGTACTTC. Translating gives CASSLVQTPSYQYF. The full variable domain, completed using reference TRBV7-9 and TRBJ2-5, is DTGVSQNPRHKITKRGQNVTFRCDPISEHNRLYWYRQTLGQGPEFLTYFQNEAQLEKSRLLSDRFSAERPKGSFSTLEIQRTEQGDSAMYLCASSLVQTPSYQYFGPGTRLLVL.

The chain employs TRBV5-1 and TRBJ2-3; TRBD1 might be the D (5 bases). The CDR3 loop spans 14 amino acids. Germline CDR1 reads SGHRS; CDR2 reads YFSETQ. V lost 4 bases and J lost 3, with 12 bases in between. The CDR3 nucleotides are TGCGCCAGCAGCCTCGCCGCAGGGACAGATACGCAGTATTTT. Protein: CASSLAAGTDTQYF.

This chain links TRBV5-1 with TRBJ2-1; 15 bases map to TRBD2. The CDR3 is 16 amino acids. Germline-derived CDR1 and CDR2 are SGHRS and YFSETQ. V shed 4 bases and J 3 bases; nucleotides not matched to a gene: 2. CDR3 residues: CASSGTSGGYYNEQFF. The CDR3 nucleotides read TGCGCCAGCAGCGGGACTAGCGGGGGGTACTACAATGAGCAGTTCTTC.